This T cell receptor beta chain was recovered during a study of T cells after yellow fever vaccination. Overall study: Fractions containing few cells were prepared with SMART-Seq v4 Ultra Low Input. Study-level findings and limits: A weaker but faster secondary response was observed, peaking on day 5 versus 15. Among all clonotypes, a small share was observed in both CD4 and CD8 compartments. Abundant clonotypes from the bulk population could have been carried over as contaminants into FACS-sorted repertoires.

This clonotype was observed many times. No antigen is known for it. Losses at the gene ends were 0 bases for V and 12 bases for J; bases not matched to a gene: 5. The CDR3 covers 14 residues. CDR1 MNHEY and CDR2 SVGAGI come from the germline V gene. Via MiXCR, TCRdb re-called the 5' RACE reads, giving one row per CDR3 protein. The sample has a few hundred thousand distinct CDR3 sequences, roughly 4% seen once. The sequence was collected from a man younger than 35 who received the YFV17D yellow fever vaccine. This rearrangement joins TRBV6-5 to TRBJ2-1; TRBD2 agrees at 10 bases. Source: PBMCs, taken 5 days after the yellow fever booster vaccination. The CDR3 loop reads CASSYSRLAGGQFF. The CDR3 DNA reads TGTGCCAGCAGTTACTCGAGACTAGCGGGTGGGCAGTTCTTC.